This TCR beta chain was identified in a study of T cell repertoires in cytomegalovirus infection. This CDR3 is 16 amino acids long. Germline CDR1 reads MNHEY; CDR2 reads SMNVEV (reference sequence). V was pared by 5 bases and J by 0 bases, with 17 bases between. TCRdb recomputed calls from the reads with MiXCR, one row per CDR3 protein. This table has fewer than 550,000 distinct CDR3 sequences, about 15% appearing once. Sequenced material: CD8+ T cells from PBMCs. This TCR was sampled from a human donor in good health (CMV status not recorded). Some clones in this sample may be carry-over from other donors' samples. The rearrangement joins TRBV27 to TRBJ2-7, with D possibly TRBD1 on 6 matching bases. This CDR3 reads CASSPSTGLFSYEQYF. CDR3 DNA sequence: TGTGCCAGCAGTCCTTCCACAGGGCTATTCTCCTACGAGCAGTACTTC.